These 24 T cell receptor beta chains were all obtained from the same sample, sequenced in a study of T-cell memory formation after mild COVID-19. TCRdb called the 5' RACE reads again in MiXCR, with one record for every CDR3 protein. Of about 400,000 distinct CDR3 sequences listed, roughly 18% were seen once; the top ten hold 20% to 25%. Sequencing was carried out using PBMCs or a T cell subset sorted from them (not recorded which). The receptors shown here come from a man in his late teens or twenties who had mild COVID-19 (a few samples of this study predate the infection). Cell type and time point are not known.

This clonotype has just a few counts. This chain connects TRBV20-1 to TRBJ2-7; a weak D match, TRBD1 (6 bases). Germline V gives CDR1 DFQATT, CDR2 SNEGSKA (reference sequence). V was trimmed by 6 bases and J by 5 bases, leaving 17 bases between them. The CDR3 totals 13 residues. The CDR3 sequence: CSASSRGIHEQYF. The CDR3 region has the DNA TGCAGTGCGTCGAGCAGGGGAATCCACGAGCAGTACTTC.

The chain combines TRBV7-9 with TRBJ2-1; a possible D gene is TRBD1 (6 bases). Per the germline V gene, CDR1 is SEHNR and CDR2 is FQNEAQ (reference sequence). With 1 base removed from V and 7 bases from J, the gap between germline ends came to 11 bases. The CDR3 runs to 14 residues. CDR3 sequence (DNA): TGTGCCAGCAGCTTAGTCGTGGGGGCAAATGAGCAGTTCTTC. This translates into CASSLVVGANEQFF. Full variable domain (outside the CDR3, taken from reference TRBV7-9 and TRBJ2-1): DTGVSQNPRHKITKRGQNVTFRCDPISEHNRLYWYRQTLGQGPEFLTYFQNEAQLEKSRLLSDRFSAERPKGSFSTLEIQRTEQGDSAMYLCASSLVVGANEQFFGPGTRLTVL.

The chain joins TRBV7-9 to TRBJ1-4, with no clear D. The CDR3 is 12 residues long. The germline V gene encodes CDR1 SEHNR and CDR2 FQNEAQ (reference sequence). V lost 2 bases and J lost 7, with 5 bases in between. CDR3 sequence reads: CASSLIGEKLFF. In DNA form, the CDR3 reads TGTGCCAGCAGCTTAATAGGTGAAAAACTGTTTTTT.

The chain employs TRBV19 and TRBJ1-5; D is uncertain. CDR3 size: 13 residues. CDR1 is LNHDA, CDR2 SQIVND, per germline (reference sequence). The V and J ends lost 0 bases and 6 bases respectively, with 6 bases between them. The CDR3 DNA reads TGTGCCAGTAGTATAGAATCTGCTCAGCCCCAGCATTTT. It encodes CASSIESAQPQHF.

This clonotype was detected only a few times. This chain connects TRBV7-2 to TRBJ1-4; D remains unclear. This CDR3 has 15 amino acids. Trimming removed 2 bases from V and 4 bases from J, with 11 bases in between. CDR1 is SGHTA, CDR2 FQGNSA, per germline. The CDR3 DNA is TGTGCCAGCAGCTTATGGTCCAGCCTTAATGAAAAACTGTTTTTT. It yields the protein CASSLWSSLNEKLFF.

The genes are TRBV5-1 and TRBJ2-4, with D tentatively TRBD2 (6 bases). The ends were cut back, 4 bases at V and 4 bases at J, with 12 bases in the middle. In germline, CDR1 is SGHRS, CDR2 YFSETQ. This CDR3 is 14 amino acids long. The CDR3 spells CASSPRAGKNIQYF. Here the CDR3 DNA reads TGCGCCAGCAGCCCTCGGGCGGGAAAAAACATTCAGTACTTC.

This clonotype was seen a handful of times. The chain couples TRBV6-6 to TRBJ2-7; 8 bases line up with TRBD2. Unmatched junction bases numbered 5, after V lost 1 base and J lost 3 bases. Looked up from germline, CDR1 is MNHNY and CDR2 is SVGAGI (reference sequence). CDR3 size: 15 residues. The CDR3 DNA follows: TGTGCCAGCAGTTACTTAGCGGGGCTGGGCTACGAGCAGTACGTC. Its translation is CASSYLAGLGYEQYV.

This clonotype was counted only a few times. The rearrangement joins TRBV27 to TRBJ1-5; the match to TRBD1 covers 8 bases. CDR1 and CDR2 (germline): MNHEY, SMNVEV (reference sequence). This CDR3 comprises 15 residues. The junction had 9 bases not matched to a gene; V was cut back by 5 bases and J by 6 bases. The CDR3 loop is CASSIGQGAIQPQHF. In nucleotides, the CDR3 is TGTGCCAGCAGTATAGGACAGGGAGCTATTCAGCCCCAGCATTTT.

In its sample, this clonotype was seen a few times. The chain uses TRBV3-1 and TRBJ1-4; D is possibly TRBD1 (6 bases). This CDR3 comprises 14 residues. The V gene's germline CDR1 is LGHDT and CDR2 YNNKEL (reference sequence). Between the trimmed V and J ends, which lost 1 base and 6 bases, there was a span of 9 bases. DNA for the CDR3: TGTGCCAGCAGCCAAGCGGGGGCGGATGAAAAACTGTTTTTT. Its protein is CASSQAGADEKLFF. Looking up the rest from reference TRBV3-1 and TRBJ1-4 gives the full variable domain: DTAVSQTPKYLVTQMGNDKSIKCEQNLGHDTMYWYKQDSKKFLKIMFSYNNKELIINETVPNRFSPKSPDKAHLNLHINSLELGDSAVYFCASSQAGADEKLFFGSGTQLSVL.

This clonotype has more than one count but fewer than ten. Here the CDR3 reads CASSLATAEAFF. CDR3 DNA: TGTGCCAGCAGCTTGGCGACAGCCGAAGCTTTCTTT. The chain is built from TRBV5-6 and TRBJ1-1; tentative D call: TRBD1 (5 bases). Germline values: CDR1 SGHDT, CDR2 YYEEEE. The ends were cut back, 0 bases at V and 8 bases at J, with 8 bases in the middle. This CDR3 has 12 residues.

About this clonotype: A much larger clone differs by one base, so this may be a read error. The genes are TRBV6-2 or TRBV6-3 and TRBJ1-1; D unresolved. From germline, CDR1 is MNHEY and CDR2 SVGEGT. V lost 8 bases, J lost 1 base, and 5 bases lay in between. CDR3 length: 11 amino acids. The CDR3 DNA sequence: TGTGCCAGCGGCTGGAACACTGAAGCTTTCTTT. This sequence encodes CASGWNTEAFF.

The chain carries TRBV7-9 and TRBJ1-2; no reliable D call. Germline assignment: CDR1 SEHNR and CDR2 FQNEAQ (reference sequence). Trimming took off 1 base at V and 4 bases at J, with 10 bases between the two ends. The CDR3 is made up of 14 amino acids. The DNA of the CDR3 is TGTGCCAGCAGCTTAGTGCCCGGAATCTATGGCTACACCTTC. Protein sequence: CASSLVPGIYGYTF.

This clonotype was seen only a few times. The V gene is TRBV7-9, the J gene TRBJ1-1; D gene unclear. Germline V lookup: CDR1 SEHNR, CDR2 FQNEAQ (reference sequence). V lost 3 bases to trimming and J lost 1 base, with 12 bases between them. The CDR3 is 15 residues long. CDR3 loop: CASSFFPTGNTEAFF. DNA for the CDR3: TGTGCCAGCAGCTTCTTCCCGACGGGGAACACTGAAGCTTTCTTT.

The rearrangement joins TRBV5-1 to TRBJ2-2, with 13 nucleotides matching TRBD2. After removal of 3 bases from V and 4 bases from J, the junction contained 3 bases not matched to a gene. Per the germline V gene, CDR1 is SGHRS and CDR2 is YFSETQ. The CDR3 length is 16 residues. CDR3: CASSYRLAGGTGELFF. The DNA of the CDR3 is TGCGCCAGCAGCTACCGACTAGCGGGGGGCACCGGGGAGCTGTTTTTT.

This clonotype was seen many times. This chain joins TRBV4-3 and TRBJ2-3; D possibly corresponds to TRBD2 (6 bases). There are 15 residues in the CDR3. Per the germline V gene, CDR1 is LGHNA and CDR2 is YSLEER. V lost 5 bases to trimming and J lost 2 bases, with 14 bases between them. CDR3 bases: TGCGCCAGCAGCTCCGGTCGGGGGTACACAGATACGCAGTATTTT. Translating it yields CASSSGRGYTDTQYF.

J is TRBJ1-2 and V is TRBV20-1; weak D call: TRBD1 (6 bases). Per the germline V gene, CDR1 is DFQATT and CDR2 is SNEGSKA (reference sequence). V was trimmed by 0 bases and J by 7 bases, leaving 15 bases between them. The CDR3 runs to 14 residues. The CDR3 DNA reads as TGCAGTGCTAGAGATAGGGGGGGCCCATTTGGCTACACCTTC. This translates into CSARDRGGPFGYTF.

The DNA for the CDR3 is TGCGCCAGCAGCCAAATAGATAGGGTAGGCGAGCAGTACTTC. This sequence encodes CASSQIDRVGEQYF. The chain carries TRBV4-3 and TRBJ2-7, with D hard to call. Per germline, CDR1 LGHNA and CDR2 YSLEER. The V end was cut by 2 bases, the J end by 6 bases, with 14 bases between. The CDR3 runs to 14 residues.

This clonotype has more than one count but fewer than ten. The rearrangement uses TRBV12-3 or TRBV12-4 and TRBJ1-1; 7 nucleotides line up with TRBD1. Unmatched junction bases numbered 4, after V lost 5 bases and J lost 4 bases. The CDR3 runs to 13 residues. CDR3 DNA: TGTGCCAGCAGTCCACAGGGGACCACTGAAGCTTTCTTT. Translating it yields CASSPQGTTEAFF.

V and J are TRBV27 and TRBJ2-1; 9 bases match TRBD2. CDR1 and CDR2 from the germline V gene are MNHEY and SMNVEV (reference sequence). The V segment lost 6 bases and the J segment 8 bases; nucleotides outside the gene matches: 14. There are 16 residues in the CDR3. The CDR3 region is CASRRGGFISVHEQFF. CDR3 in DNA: TGTGCCAGCAGGCGGGGGGGCTTTATTTCGGTCCATGAGCAGTTCTTC.

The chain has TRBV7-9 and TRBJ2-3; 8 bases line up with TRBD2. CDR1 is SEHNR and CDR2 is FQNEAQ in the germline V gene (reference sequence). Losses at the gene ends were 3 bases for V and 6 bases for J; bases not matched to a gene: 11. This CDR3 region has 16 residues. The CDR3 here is CASSFASGGPGDTQYF. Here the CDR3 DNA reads TGTGCCAGCAGCTTTGCCAGCGGGGGTCCCGGGGATACGCAGTATTTT.

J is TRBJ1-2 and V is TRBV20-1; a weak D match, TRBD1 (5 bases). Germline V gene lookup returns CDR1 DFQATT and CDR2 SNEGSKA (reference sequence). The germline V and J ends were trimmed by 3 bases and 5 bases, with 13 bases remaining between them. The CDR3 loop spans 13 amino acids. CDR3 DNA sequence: TGCAGTGCTAGCGGGGGAGACTTATATGGCTACACCTTC. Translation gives CSASGGDLYGYTF.

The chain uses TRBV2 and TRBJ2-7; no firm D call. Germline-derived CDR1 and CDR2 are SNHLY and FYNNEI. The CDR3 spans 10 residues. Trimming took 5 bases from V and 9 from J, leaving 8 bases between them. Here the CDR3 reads CASSYMGQYV. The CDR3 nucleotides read TGTGCCAGCAGTTACATGGGGCAGTACGTC.

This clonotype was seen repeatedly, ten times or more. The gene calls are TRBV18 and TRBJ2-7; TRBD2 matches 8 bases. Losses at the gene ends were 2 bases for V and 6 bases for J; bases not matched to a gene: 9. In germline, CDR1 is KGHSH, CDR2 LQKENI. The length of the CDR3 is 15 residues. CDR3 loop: CASSPGTRGSVEQYV. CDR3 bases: TGTGCCAGCTCACCAGGGACTAGGGGGAGTGTCGAGCAGTACGTC.

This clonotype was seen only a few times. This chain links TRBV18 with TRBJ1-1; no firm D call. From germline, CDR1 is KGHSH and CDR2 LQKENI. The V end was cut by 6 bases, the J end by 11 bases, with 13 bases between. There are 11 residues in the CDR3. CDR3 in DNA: TGTGCCAGCTCGGGAGGGTTGGATGCTTTCTTT. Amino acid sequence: CASSGGLDAFF. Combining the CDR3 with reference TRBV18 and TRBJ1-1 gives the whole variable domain NAGVMQNPRHLVRRRGQEARLRCSPMKGHSHVYWYRQLPEEGLKFMVYLQKENIIDESGMPKERFSAEFPKEGPSILRIQQVVRGDSAAYFCASSGGLDAFFGQGTRLTVV.